The subject of this entry is one T cell receptor (beta chain). Its antigen is as yet unknown. TCRdb reanalyzed the 5' RACE reads, giving one entry per CDR3 protein sequence and no DNA. This sample lists about 140,000 distinct CDR3 sequences; its ten largest clones have 12%. This record comes from a study of T cells expressing NK-cell markers. Notes on the study in general: In a few donors, these clonotypes also led the CD3+CD56-NKG2C+ fraction. Each of roughly 6 donors carried dominant NKG2C+ clonotypes accounting for about 1.0-8% of CD8+ T cells.

Material: blood T cells: a sorted CD56 or NKG2C T cell subset, CD4+ or CD8+ T cells, or bulk PBMC T cells (not recorded which). This TCR came from a man aged 18-30 years in good health.

The CDR3 loop is CASSYRDRGPNEQFF. The chain links TRBV6-2 or TRBV6-3 to TRBJ2-1; checking the TCRdb D call of TRBD1 is not possible without DNA. Germline CDR1 and CDR2: MNHEY and SVGEGT. The CDR3 has 15 amino acids.